The 19 T cell receptor beta chains in this list originate from one sample, sequenced in a study of blood T cell repertoires in COVID-19. Using immunoSEQ multiplex PCR, the repertoire was profiled, and TCRdb retains in-frame clones only, with some absent. The repertoire holds 60,000 to 85,000 clones, with 85% as singletons. The sequenced sample was peripheral blood. All receptors come from a man aged 55 to 70 with COVID-19, enrolled during active disease.

The chain couples TRBV2 to TRBJ2-4, with D possibly matching TRBD1 (5 bases). This CDR3 has 13 residues. The germline gives CDR1 SNHLY, CDR2 FYNNEI. V lost 7 bases and J 3 bases, leaving 10 bases between the germline ends. Here the CDR3 reads CASKGVFKNIQYF. The CDR3 DNA is TGTGCCAGCAAAGGGGTTTTCAAAAACATTCAGTACTTC.

The chain is built from TRBV19 and TRBJ2-1; D gene unclear. The V and J ends lost 7 bases and 0 bases respectively, with 13 bases between them. CDR1 is LNHDA, CDR2 SQIVND, per germline (reference sequence). The CDR3 totals 15 residues. The CDR3 sequence is CASTNREVSYNEQFF. The CDR3 nucleotides are TGTGCCAGTACCAACCGTGAGGTCTCCTACAATGAGCAGTTCTTC.

The genes are TRBV28 and TRBJ1-4; D remains unclear. V lost 6 bases and J lost 0, with 2 bases in between. Per the germline V gene, CDR1 is MDHEN and CDR2 is SYDVKM. The CDR3 covers 12 residues. In DNA, the CDR3 is TGTGCCAGCAGCACAACTAATGAAAAACTGTTTTTT. Amino acid sequence: CASSTTNEKLFF.

J is TRBJ2-1 and V is TRBV5-5, with 9 positions matching TRBD1. The ends lost 0 bases at V and 6 bases at J; junction bases unmatched: 13. Germline V lookup: CDR1 SGHKS, CDR2 YYEKEE (reference sequence). The CDR3 extends over 18 amino acids. In DNA form, the CDR3 reads TGTGCCAGCAGCTTGGCTCCCACTACAGGGGGCGCGTCCAATGAGCAGTTCTTC. It is translated as CASSLAPTTGGASNEQFF.

This clone has only one observation. The chain links TRBV7-9 to TRBJ2-3; possibly TRBD2 for D (6 bases). The CDR3 length is 15 residues. From germline, CDR1 is SEHNR and CDR2 FQNEAQ (reference sequence). The V gene lost 6 bases and the J gene lost 0 bases, with 13 bases spanning the gap. CDR3 protein: CASRGGAISTDTQYF. The CDR3 coding sequence is TGTGCCAGCAGGGGGGGAGCTATTAGCACAGATACGCAGTATTTT.

For this clone: This sample also contains other DNA sequences that code for the same CDR3. The V and J genes are TRBV11-3 and TRBJ2-3, with 10 bases that match TRBD2. This CDR3 comprises 14 residues. Per germline, CDR1 SGHNT and CDR2 YENEEA. J was trimmed by 5 bases and V by 3 bases; bases with no gene match: 2. CDR3 nucleotides: TGTGCCAGCAGCTTGAGCGGGGGGGGAGATACGCAGTATTTT. Translation: CASSLSGGGDTQYF.

V gene TRBV6-2 or TRBV6-3 combines with J gene TRBJ1-5; TRBD1 matches 8 bases. After removal of 6 bases from V and 7 bases from J, the junction contained 8 bases not matched to a gene. The germline V gene encodes CDR1 MNHEY and CDR2 SVGEGT. The length of the CDR3 is 14 residues. CDR3 sequence: CASSQTGAGQPQHF. CDR3 coding DNA: TGTGCCAGCAGCCAGACAGGGGCAGGACAGCCCCAGCATTTT.

The chain combines TRBV27 with TRBJ2-3; 9 bases match TRBD2. This CDR3 spans 16 amino acids. With 3 bases clipped from V and 2 bases from J, the junction kept 6 bases outside the gene matches. In germline, CDR1 is MNHEY, CDR2 SMNVEV (reference sequence). In DNA form, the CDR3 reads TGTGCCAGCAGTTTGGCCGCGGGGGGGCCCACAGATACGCAGTATTTT. This codes for CASSLAAGGPTDTQYF.

This clone came up once. The chain joins TRBV24-1 to TRBJ2-7; the match to TRBD2 covers 8 bases. Unmatched junction bases numbered 5, after V lost 9 bases and J lost 2 bases. The germline V gene has CDR1 KGHDR and CDR2 SFDVKD. The CDR3 runs 13 residues. In DNA form, the CDR3 reads TGTGCCACCTCCCAGCGGGGGACCTACGAGCAGTACTTC. Protein: CATSQRGTYEQYF.

The rearrangement joins TRBV28 to TRBJ2-2; D remains ambiguous. Germline CDR1 and CDR2: MDHEN and SYDVKM. The CDR3 has 12 amino acids. The ends were cut back, 7 bases at V and 9 bases at J, with 12 bases in the middle. CDR3 protein: CASTAGVRELFF. The CDR3 nucleotides are TGTGCCAGCACTGCAGGTGTCCGGGAGCTGTTTTTT. Using reference TRBV28 and TRBJ2-2 for the parts outside the CDR3, the full variable domain is DVKVTQSSRYLVKRTGEKVFLECVQDMDHENMFWYRQDPGLGLRLIYFSYDVKMKEKGDIPEGYSVSREKKERFSLILESASTNQTSMYLCASTAGVRELFFGEGSRLTVL.

This chain connects TRBV12-2 to TRBJ2-2; whether TRBD2, the table's D call, matches the DNA was not checked. TRBV12-2 is tagged as a pseudogene. The CDR3 is 15 residues long. The CDR3 DNA is TGTGCAAGTCGCTTCCCGGGACTCCCGACCAGGGAGCTGTTTTTT. Residues: CASRFPGLPTRELFF.

The J gene is TRBJ1-4, the V gene TRBV28; 8 positions agree with TRBD1. Germline CDR1 reads MDHEN; CDR2 reads SYDVKM. The CDR3 runs to 14 residues. J was trimmed by 6 bases and V by 6 bases; bases with no gene match: 6. The CDR3 nucleotides are TGTGCCAGCAGACCGACAGGGGCGGATGAAAAACTGTTTTTT. This encodes CASRPTGADEKLFF.

By proportion, this clone is medium-sized. The genes are TRBV19 and TRBJ2-1, with 14 bases identical to TRBD2. The CDR3 loop spans 17 amino acids. J was trimmed by 7 bases and V by 2 bases; bases with no gene match: 7. Germline V gene lookup returns CDR1 LNHDA and CDR2 SQIVND (reference sequence). The chain's CDR3 is CASSIRGLAGGGNEQFF. The CDR3 coding sequence is TGTGCCAGTAGTATACGTGGACTAGCGGGAGGAGGGAATGAGCAGTTCTTC.

The genes are TRBV10-1 and TRBJ1-1, with D uncertain. The CDR3 sequence is 13 residues long. Germline CDR1 and CDR2: WNHNN and SYGVQD (reference sequence). Trimming took off 5 bases at V and 1 base at J, with 8 bases between the two ends. The chain's CDR3 is CASSFKQNTEAFF. The CDR3 DNA reads as TGCGCCAGCAGTTTTAAACAGAACACTGAAGCTTTCTTT.

The chain recombines TRBV27 with TRBJ2-5; D is perhaps TRBD2 (5 bases). V was pared by 6 bases and J by 5 bases, with 19 bases between. The CDR3 covers 15 residues. Germline V gene sequence: CDR1 MNHEY, CDR2 SMNVEV (reference sequence). CDR3 sequence (DNA): TGTGCCAGCAGCAGTGCGGGTCGCTTGTGGGAGACCCAGTACTTC. Its translation: CASSSAGRLWETQYF.

This clone was observed once. The V gene is TRBV13, the J gene TRBJ2-7, with 9 nucleotides matching TRBD2. This CDR3 spans 14 amino acids. V shed 8 bases and J 2 bases; nucleotides not matched to a gene: 7. Per the germline V gene, CDR1 is PRHDT and CDR2 is FYEKMQ (reference sequence). The CDR3 here is CASGRGGQPYEQYF. The CDR3 nucleotides are TGTGCCAGCGGGCGGGGGGGACAGCCCTACGAGCAGTACTTC.

The J gene is TRBJ1-5, the V gene TRBV19; D unclear. The germline gives CDR1 LNHDA, CDR2 SQIVND (reference sequence). Trimming cost V 7 bases and J 6 bases, with 16 bases left between them. CDR3 size: 14 residues. The DNA of the CDR3 is TGTGCCAGTACGGAGGGAGCGAGCGGTCAGCCCCAGCATTTT. Translated, it gives CASTEGASGQPQHF.

This chain links TRBV7-3 with TRBJ2-6; TRBD1 matches 7 bases. The CDR3 covers 14 residues. V was clipped by 6 bases and J by 7 bases; unmatched bases: 6. Germline V gives CDR1 SGHTA, CDR2 FQGTGA. In nucleotides, the CDR3 is TGTGCCAGCAGTTACGACAGGGCAGCCAACGTCCTGACTTTC. Encoded protein: CASSYDRAANVLTF.

J is TRBJ2-3 and V is TRBV11-3, with 10 bases matching TRBD2. Trimming cost V 1 base and J 1 base; bases outside gene matches: 8. The CDR3 totals 18 residues. Germline V gene lookup returns CDR1 SGHNT and CDR2 YENEEA. CDR3 DNA sequence: TGTGCCAGCAGCTTAGGTTCTAGCGGGAGTTTGGGCACAGATACGCAGTATTTT. Its protein product is CASSLGSSGSLGTDTQYF.